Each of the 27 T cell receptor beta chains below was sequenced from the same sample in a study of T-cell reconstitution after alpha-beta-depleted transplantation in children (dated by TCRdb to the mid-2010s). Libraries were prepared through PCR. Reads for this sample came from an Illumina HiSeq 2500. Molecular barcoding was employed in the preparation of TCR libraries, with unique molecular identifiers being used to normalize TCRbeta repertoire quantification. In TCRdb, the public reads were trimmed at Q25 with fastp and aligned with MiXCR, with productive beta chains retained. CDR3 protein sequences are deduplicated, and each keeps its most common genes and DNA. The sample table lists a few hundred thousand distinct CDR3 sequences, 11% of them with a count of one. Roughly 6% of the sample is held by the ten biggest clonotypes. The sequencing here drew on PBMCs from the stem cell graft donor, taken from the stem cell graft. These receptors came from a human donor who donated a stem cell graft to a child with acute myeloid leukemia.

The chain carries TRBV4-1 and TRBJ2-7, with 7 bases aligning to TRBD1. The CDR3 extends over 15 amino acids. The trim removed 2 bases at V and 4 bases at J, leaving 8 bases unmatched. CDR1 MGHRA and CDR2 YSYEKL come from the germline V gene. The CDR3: CASSQIGTAPYEQYF. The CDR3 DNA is TGCGCCAGCAGCCAAATAGGGACAGCACCTTACGAGCAGTACTTC.

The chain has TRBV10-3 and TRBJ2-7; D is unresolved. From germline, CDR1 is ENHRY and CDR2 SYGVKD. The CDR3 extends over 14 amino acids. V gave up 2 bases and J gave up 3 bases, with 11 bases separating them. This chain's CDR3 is CAISELESGYEQYF. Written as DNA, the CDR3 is TGTGCCATCAGTGAGCTGGAGTCAGGCTACGAGCAGTACTTC.

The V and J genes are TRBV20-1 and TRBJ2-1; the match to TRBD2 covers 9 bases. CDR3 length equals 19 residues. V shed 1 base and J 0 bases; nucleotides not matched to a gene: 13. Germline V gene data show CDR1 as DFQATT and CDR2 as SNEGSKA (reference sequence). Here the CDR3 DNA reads TGCAGTGCTAGAGGATGGGCGGGAGGGCCCCATAGCTCCTACAATGAGCAGTTCTTC. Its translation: CSARGWAGGPHSSYNEQFF.

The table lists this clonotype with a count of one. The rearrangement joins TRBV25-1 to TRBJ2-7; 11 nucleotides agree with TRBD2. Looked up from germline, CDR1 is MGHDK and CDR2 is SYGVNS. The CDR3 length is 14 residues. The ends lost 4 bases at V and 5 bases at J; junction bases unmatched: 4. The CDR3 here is CASSVTSGSHEQYF. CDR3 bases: TGTGCCAGCAGTGTAACTAGCGGGAGCCACGAGCAGTACTTC.

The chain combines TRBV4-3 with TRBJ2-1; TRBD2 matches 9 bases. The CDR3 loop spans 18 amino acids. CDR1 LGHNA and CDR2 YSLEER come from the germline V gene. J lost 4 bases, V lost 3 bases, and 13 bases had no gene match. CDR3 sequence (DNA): TGCGCCAGCAGCCACTACTTTTTAGCGGGAGCGGGGTACAATGAGCAGTTCTTC. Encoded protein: CASSHYFLAGAGYNEQFF.

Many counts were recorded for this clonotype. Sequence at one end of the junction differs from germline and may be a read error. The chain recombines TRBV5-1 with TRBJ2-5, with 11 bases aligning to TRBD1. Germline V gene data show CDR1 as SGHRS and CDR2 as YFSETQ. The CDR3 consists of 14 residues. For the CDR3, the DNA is TGTGCCAGCTCCCGGACAGGGGGCGGTGAGACCCAGTACTTC. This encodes CASSRTGGGETQYF.

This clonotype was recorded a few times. The CDR3 DNA is TGCGCCAGCAGCCACAGTGGACAGGGGCGTTCTGGGGCCAACGTCCTGACTTTC. This sequence encodes CASSHSGQGRSGANVLTF. The chain recombines TRBV4-1 with TRBJ2-6; TRBD1 matches at 9 bases. The CDR3 length is 18 residues. J was trimmed by 1 base and V by 3 bases; bases with no gene match: 7. CDR1 is MGHRA and CDR2 is YSYEKL in the germline V gene.

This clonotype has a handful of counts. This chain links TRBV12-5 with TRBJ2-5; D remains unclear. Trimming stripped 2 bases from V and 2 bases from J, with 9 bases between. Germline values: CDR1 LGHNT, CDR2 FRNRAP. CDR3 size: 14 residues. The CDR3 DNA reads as TGTGCTAGTGGTTTGACCACCGAACAAGAGACCCAGTACTTC. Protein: CASGLTTEQETQYF.

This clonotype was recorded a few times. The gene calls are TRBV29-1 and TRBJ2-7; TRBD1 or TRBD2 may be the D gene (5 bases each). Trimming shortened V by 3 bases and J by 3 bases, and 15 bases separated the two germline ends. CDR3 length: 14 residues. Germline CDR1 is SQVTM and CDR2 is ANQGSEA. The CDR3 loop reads CSVENAEGNYEQYF. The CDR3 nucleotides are TGCAGCGTTGAGAACGCAGAGGGGAACTACGAGCAGTACTTC.

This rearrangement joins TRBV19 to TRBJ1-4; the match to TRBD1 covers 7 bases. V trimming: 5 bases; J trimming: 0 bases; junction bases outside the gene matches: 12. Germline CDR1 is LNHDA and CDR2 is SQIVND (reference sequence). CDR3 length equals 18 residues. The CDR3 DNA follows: TGTGCCAGTAGTCAATCCAGGGGGAGAATGGCAACTAATGAAAAACTGTTTTTT. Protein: CASSQSRGRMATNEKLFF.

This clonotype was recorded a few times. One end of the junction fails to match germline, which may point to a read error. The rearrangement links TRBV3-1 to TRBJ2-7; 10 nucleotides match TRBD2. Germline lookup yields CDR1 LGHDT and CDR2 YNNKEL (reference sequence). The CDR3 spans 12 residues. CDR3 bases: TGTGCCAGCAGCCAAGGACTAGCGGGCCTCAACTTC. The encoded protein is CASSQGLAGLNF.

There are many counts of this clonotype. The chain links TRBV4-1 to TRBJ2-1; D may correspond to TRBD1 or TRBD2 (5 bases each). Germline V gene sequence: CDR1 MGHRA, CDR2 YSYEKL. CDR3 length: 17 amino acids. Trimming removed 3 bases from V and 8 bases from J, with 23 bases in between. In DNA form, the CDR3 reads TGCGCCAGCAGCCAGGGAAGGGACCTAGTAGGGTCCGATGAGCAGTTCTTC. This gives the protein CASSQGRDLVGSDEQFF.

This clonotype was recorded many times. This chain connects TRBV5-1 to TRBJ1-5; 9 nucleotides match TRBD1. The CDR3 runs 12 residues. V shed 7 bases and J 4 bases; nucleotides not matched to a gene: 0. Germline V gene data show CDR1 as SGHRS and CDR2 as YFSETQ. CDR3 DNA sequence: TGCGCCAGCGGACAGGGGAATCAGCCCCAGCATTTT. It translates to CASGQGNQPQHF.

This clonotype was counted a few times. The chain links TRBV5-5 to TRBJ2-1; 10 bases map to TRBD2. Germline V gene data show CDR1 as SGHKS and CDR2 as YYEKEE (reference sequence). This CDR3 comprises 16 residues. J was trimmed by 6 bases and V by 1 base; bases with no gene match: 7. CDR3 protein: CASSLIGLAGVNEQFF. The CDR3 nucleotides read TGTGCCAGCAGCTTGATCGGGCTAGCGGGAGTCAATGAGCAGTTCTTC. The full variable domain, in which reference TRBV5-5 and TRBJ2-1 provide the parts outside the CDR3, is DAGVTQSPTHLIKTRGQQVTLRCSPISGHKSVSWYQQVLGQGPQFIFQYYEKEERGRGNFPDRFSARQFPNYSSELNVNALLLGDSALYLCASSLIGLAGVNEQFFGPGTRLTVL.

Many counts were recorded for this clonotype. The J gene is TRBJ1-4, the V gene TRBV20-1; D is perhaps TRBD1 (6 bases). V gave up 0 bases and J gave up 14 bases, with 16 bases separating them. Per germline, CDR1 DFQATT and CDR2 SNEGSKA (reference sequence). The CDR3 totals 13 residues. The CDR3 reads CSARDPGAGGLFF. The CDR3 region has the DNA TGCAGTGCTAGAGATCCGGGGGCCGGTGGGCTGTTTTTT.

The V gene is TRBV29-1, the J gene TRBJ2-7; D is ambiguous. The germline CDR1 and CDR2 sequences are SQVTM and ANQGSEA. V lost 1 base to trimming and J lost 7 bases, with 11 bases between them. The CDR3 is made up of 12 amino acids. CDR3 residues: CSVEGPSSEQYF. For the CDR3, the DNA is TGCAGCGTTGAAGGCCCTTCCTCGGAGCAGTACTTC.

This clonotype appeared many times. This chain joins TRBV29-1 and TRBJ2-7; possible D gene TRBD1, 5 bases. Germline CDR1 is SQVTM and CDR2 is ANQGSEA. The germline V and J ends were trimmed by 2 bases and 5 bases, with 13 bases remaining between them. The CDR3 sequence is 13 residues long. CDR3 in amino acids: CSVETLDSNEQYV. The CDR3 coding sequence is TGCAGCGTTGAAACGCTAGACAGTAACGAGCAGTACGTC.

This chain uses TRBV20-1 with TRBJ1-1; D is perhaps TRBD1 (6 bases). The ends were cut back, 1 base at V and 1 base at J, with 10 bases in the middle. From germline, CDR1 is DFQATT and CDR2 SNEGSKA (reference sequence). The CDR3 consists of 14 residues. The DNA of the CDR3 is TGCAGTGCTAGAGTCCAGGACAGGAACACTGAAGCTTTCTTT. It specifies CSARVQDRNTEAFF.

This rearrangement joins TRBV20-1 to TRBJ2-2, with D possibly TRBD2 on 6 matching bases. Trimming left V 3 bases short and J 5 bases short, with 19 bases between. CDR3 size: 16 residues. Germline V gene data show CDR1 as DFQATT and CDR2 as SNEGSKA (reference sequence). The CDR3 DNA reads TGCAGTGCTAGGGACCCTTGGCGGGGCCCAACCGGGGAGCTGTTTTTT. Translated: CSARDPWRGPTGELFF.

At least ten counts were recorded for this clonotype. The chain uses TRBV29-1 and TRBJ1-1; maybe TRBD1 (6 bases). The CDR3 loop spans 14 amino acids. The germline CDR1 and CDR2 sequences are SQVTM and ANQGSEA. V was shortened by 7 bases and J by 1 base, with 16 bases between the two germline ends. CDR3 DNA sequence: TGCAGCGCCCGCCAGGGGATCTCGAACACTGAAGCTTTCTTT. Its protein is CSARQGISNTEAFF.

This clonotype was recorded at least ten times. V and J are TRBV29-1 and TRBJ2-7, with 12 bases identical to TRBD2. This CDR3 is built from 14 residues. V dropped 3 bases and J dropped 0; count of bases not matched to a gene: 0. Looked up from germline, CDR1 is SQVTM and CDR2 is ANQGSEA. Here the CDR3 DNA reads TGCAGCGTTGAGACTAGCGGGAGCTCCTACGAGCAGTACTTC. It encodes CSVETSGSSYEQYF.

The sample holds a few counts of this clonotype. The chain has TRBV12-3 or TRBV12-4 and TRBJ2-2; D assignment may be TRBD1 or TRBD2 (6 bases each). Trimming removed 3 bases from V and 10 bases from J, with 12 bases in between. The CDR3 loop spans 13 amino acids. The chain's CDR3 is CASSFVGGEELFF. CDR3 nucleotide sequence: TGTGCCAGCAGTTTTGTCGGGGGCGAGGAGCTGTTTTTT.

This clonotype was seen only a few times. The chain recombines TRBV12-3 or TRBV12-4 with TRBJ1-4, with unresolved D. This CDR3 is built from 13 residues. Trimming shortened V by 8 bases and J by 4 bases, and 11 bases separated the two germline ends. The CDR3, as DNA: TGTGCCAGCCGAAGGGAAGATAATGAAAAACTGTTTTTT. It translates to CASRREDNEKLFF.

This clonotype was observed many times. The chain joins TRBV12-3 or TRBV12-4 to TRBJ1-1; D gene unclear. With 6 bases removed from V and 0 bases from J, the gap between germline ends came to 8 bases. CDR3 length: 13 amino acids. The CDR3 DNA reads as TGTGCCAGCAGCCTTCGCATGAACACTGAAGCTTTCTTT. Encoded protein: CASSLRMNTEAFF.

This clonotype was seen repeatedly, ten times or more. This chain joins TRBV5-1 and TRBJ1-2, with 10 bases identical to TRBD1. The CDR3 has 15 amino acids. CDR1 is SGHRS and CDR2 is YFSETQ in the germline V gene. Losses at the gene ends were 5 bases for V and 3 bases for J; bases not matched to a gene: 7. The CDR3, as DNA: TGCGCCAGCAGACAACCGGACAGGGGGGACTATGGCTACACCTTC. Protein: CASRQPDRGDYGYTF.

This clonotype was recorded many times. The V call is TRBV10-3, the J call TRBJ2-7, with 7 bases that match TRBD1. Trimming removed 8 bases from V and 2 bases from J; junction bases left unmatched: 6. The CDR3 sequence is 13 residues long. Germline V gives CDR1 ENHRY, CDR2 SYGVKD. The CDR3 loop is CAIGKGAAYEQYV. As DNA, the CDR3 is TGTGCCATCGGTAAGGGGGCGGCCTACGAGCAGTACGTC.

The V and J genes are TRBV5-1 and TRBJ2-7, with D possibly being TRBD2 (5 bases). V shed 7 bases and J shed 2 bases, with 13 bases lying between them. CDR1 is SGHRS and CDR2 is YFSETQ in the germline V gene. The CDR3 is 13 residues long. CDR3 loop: CASPEGGPYEQYV. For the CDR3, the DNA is TGCGCCAGCCCCGAAGGAGGTCCCTACGAGCAGTACGTC.